This T cell receptor beta chain was identified during a study of cytomegalovirus exposure and HLA in healthy donors. Study-wide points: Associated with cytomegalovirus, according to the listing, were 170 or so TCR beta chains. Among immune exposure information, only CMV serostatus was available. Data from an earlier analysis indicated that most TCR beta V segments were productive either about 90% or about 30% of the time.

Trimming cost V 1 base and J 4 bases; bases outside gene matches: 5. The CDR3 loop spans 16 amino acids. In germline, CDR1 is SGHVS, CDR2 FNYEAQ. 60 Vbeta and 13 Jbeta primers were used in PCR. The table came from immunoSEQ multiplex PCR; TCRdb's copy has only in-frame clones and leaves some out. The profile shows 120,000 to 150,000 clones, roughly 68% of them singletons. As to this clone: The antigen is undetermined.

This TCR was sampled from a man in his sixties in good health and CMV-seronegative. The material sequenced was PBMCs. This sequence joins TRBV7-6 and TRBJ2-5, with TRBD1 identical over 11 bases. The CDR3 nucleotides are TGTGCCAGCAGCTTAGGTGGACAGGGGGCCGGAGAGACCCAGTACTTC. Translating it yields CASSLGGQGAGETQYF. The full variable domain, its missing parts supplied by reference TRBV7-6 and TRBJ2-5, is GAGVSQSPRYKVTKRGQDVALRCDPISGHVSLYWYRQALGQGPEFLTYFNYEAQQDKSGLPNDRFSAERPEGSISTLTIQRTEQRDSAMYRCASSLGGQGAGETQYFGPGTRLLVL.